Each of the 30 T cell receptor beta chains below was sequenced from the same sample in a study of regulatory T cells in long-lasting Graves disease. Time point given: newly diagnosed GD, antithyroid drugs for less than 3 months. RNA isolated from PBMCs was used to make the TCR library. Arm-PCR with iRepertoire HTBI primers amplified the CDR3 regions for these TCR beta libraries. TCRdb redid the calling of the multiplex PCR reads with MiXCR, one entry per CDR3 protein. This repertoire shows hundreds of thousands of distinct CDR3 sequences, approximately 15% found once; its top ten account for about 20%. The same specimen was also included in a second study, on T cells in Graves' hyperthyroidism and ophthalmopathy.

Sequenced here: peripheral blood mononuclear cells (PBMCs), sampled at new diagnosis, from a patient treated with antithyroid drugs. These receptors all come from a woman in her 30s with Graves disease.

This clonotype was recorded many times. The chain carries TRBV7-9 and TRBJ1-1; D remains ambiguous. Trimming removed 1 base at V and 9 bases at J, with 12 bases between. Per the germline V gene, CDR1 is SEHNR and CDR2 is FQNEAQ (reference sequence). The CDR3 totals 13 residues. The CDR3 coding sequence is TGTGCCAGCAGCTTAGGGCCGATGGGGAAAGCTTTCTTT. It specifies CASSLGPMGKAFF.

Only a few counts were recorded for this clonotype. The chain recombines TRBV27 with TRBJ2-3; D is possibly TRBD1 (6 bases). Germline V gives CDR1 MNHEY, CDR2 SMNVEV (reference sequence). Trimming removed 9 bases at V and 3 bases at J, with 16 bases between. The CDR3 is 14 amino acids. CDR3 sequence: CASRGGVTTDTQYF. For the CDR3, the DNA is TGTGCCAGTAGAGGGGGAGTGACGACAGATACGCAGTATTTT.

This clonotype was recorded a few times. The rearrangement links TRBV3-1 to TRBJ1-2; D not resolved. CDR3 size: 13 residues. Germline V gene lookup returns CDR1 LGHDT and CDR2 YNNKEL (reference sequence). V was shortened by 2 bases and J by 3 bases, with 7 bases between the two germline ends. CDR3 sequence: CASSQRVDYGYTF. The CDR3 DNA reads as TGTGCCAGCAGCCAAAGGGTGGACTATGGCTACACCTTC.

This clonotype was picked up many times. The rearrangement joins TRBV28 to TRBJ2-7; D tentatively reads TRBD1 or TRBD2 (6 bases each). The CDR3 extends over 15 amino acids. The V gene's germline CDR1 is MDHEN and CDR2 SYDVKM. The ends were cut back, 3 bases at V and 0 bases at J, with 12 bases in the middle. Here the CDR3 reads CASSLGGASSYEQYF. DNA for the CDR3: TGTGCCAGCAGTTTGGGGGGCGCCAGCTCCTACGAGCAGTACTTC.

There are a few counts of this clonotype. This CDR3 is CASSPMAGGPYNEQFF. In nucleotides, the CDR3 is TGTGCCAGCAGCCCGATGGCGGGCGGTCCTTACAATGAGCAGTTCTTC. The gene calls are TRBV7-3 and TRBJ2-1; weak D call: TRBD2 (5 bases). The CDR3 sequence is 16 residues long. Germline loops: CDR1 SGHTA, CDR2 FQGTGA. Trimming took 5 bases from V and 4 from J, leaving 18 bases between them.

This clonotype was counted at least ten times. The chain is built from TRBV30 and TRBJ2-3; D unresolved. V was pared by 0 bases and J by 6 bases, with 4 bases between. This CDR3 region has 11 residues. Germline lookup yields CDR1 GTSNPN and CDR2 SVGIG (reference sequence). CDR3 loop: CAWSVRDTQYF. CDR3 DNA: TGTGCCTGGAGTGTACGCGATACGCAGTATTTT.

This clonotype was detected ten times or more. The genes are TRBV12-3 or TRBV12-4 and TRBJ2-5; 14 positions agree with TRBD2. The CDR3 sequence is 18 residues long. J lost 4 bases, V lost 5 bases, and 12 bases had no gene match. DNA of the CDR3: TGTGCCAGCAGTACCGGGACTAGCGGGAGCCCGGCCTTAGAGACCCAGTACTTC. Translated, it gives CASSTGTSGSPALETQYF.

About this clonotype: It differs at one base from a far larger clone, so likely a read error. The V gene is TRBV11-1, the J gene TRBJ2-1; 10 bases are a match to TRBD2. The J call is in doubt because the DNA end fits TRBJ2-5 better. This CDR3 contains 14 residues. CDR1 SGHAT and CDR2 FQDESV come from the germline V gene (reference sequence). CDR3 nucleotide sequence: TGTGCCAGCAGCCTCCCTAGCGGGAGTGAGACCCAGTACTTC. This encodes CASSLPSGSETQYF.

At least ten counts were recorded for this clonotype. The chain's CDR3 is CASSGTGYKVFF. The CDR3 DNA reads as TGTGCCAGCAGCGGAACAGGGTACAAGGTGTTTTTT. The chain combines TRBV13 with TRBJ1-4, with D possibly being TRBD1 (6 bases). With 5 bases removed from V and 15 bases from J, the gap between germline ends came to 16 bases. CDR1 is PRHDT, CDR2 FYEKMQ, per germline (reference sequence). The CDR3 has 12 amino acids.

The chain is built from TRBV13 and TRBJ2-2, with 11 bases aligning to TRBD2. From germline, CDR1 is PRHDT and CDR2 FYEKMQ (reference sequence). The CDR3 extends over 14 amino acids. The CDR3 DNA reads as TGTGTCACAGGACTAGCGGGCGCAATCGGGGAGCTGTTTTTT. Translating gives CVTGLAGAIGELFF.

The rearrangement joins TRBV19 to TRBJ1-2; 7 bases match TRBD1. Germline CDR1 is LNHDA and CDR2 is SQIVND (reference sequence). The CDR3 has 15 residues. Unmatched junction bases numbered 15, after V lost 7 bases and J lost 7 bases. CDR3 residues: CASKRDSSPMAGYTF. DNA of the CDR3: TGTGCCAGTAAAAGGGACAGCTCTCCAATGGCTGGCTACACCTTC.

The chain recombines TRBV6-2 or TRBV6-3 with TRBJ2-1; D is ambiguous. V was clipped by 0 bases and J by 8 bases, with 8 bases between them. Per the germline V gene, CDR1 is MNHEY and CDR2 is SVGEGT. This CDR3 is built from 13 residues. CDR3 sequence reads: CASSYSPLDEQFF. The DNA for the CDR3 is TGTGCCAGCAGTTACTCCCCTTTGGATGAGCAGTTCTTC.

This clonotype was observed a few times. This rearrangement joins TRBV5-1 to TRBJ2-3, with TRBD2 matching over 9 bases. The CDR3 covers 17 residues. The V gene's germline CDR1 is SGHRS and CDR2 YFSETQ. V was pared by 4 bases and J by 0 bases, with 9 bases of the junction left unmatched. The CDR3 bases are TGCGCCAGCAGCCCGACGACTAGCGGAGGGAGCACAGATACGCAGTATTTT. Translated, it gives CASSPTTSGGSTDTQYF.

Only a few counts were recorded for this clonotype. The chain employs TRBV20-1 and TRBJ2-4; a possible D gene is TRBD1 (5 bases). In germline, CDR1 is DFQATT, CDR2 SNEGSKA (reference sequence). V was shortened by 2 bases and J by 5 bases, with 7 bases between the two germline ends. CDR3 size: 12 residues. The CDR3, as DNA: TGCAGTGCTAGAAAGACAGAAAACATTCAGTACTTC. Translating it yields CSARKTENIQYF.

This clonotype was observed a few times. This chain joins TRBV20-1 and TRBJ1-1; D unresolved. This CDR3 region has 13 residues. The V gene's germline CDR1 is DFQATT and CDR2 SNEGSKA (reference sequence). With 6 bases removed from V and 1 base from J, the gap between germline ends came to 12 bases. CDR3 sequence: CSAGTATNTEAFF. The CDR3 DNA reads as TGCAGTGCAGGAACGGCCACGAACACTGAAGCTTTCTTT.

This clonotype has ten or more counts. V usage is TRBV24-1 and J usage is TRBJ1-2; D is perhaps TRBD1 (5 bases). V lost 4 bases and J 8 bases, leaving 16 bases between the germline ends. Germline loops: CDR1 KGHDR, CDR2 SFDVKD. This CDR3 is 14 amino acids long. The CDR3 DNA sequence: TGTGCCACCAGTGACCACTCGACAGCACCCGGCTACACCTTC. Protein sequence: CATSDHSTAPGYTF.

Ten or more counts support this clonotype. The chain combines TRBV28 with TRBJ1-2; D uncertain. Between the trimmed V and J ends, which lost 2 bases and 4 bases, there was a span of 5 bases. The CDR3 runs 12 residues. In germline, CDR1 is MDHEN, CDR2 SYDVKM. The CDR3: CASSLVGYGYTF. CDR3 bases: TGTGCCAGCAGTTTAGTCGGCTATGGCTACACCTTC.

Concerning this clonotype itself: At one boundary the junction diverges from the germline segment, which might be a read error. The rearrangement joins TRBV5-1 to TRBJ2-2, with 7 bases matching TRBD2. This CDR3 comprises 16 residues. Germline V CDR1 and CDR2: SGHRS, YFSETQ. The CDR3 DNA reads TGTGCCAGCAGCTTGTTCGAGCGGGGCGATTTCGGGGAGCTGTTTTTT. As protein: CASSLFERGDFGELFF.

In this sample, this clonotype turned up many times. The CDR3 DNA is TGTGCCAGCATCGAGACGCAGGTAGGGACGCCCCAGCATTTT. It specifies CASIETQVGTPQHF. The chain employs TRBV28 and TRBJ1-5, with D possibly matching TRBD1 (5 bases). The germline CDR1 and CDR2 sequences are MDHEN and SYDVKM. CDR3 length: 14 amino acids. V lost 7 bases and J 9 bases, leaving 19 bases between the germline ends.

This clonotype was counted ten times or more. V is TRBV29-1 and J is TRBJ1-3; 7 positions match TRBD1. The CDR3 consists of 13 residues. Germline CDR1 and CDR2: SQVTM and ANQGSEA. The V segment lost 6 bases and the J segment 0 bases; nucleotides outside the gene matches: 2. The CDR3 reads CSVGTDSGNTIYF. The CDR3 DNA sequence: TGCAGCGTGGGGACAGACTCTGGAAACACCATATATTTT.

This clonotype occurred many times. The CDR3 bases are TGTGCCAGCAAAACTAGCGACTACAATGAGCAGTTCTTC. It translates to CASKTSDYNEQFF. The chain recombines TRBV28 with TRBJ2-1; 7 nucleotides agree with TRBD2. The CDR3 spans 13 residues. The germline V gene encodes CDR1 MDHEN and CDR2 SYDVKM. The V and J ends lost 7 bases and 3 bases, in that order; junction bases with no gene match: 3.

This chain links TRBV5-8 with TRBJ2-7; possible D gene TRBD2, 7 bases. Per germline, CDR1 SGHTS and CDR2 YDEGEE. The V end was cut by 4 bases, the J end by 6 bases, with 14 bases between. This CDR3 spans 13 amino acids. CDR3: CASSTRGGGEQYF. The CDR3 bases are TGTGCCAGCAGCACAAGAGGGGGGGGCGAGCAGTACTTC. Supplemented by reference TRBV5-8 and TRBJ2-7, the full variable domain reads EAGVTQSPTHLIKTRGQQATLRCSPISGHTSVYWYQQALGLGLQFLLWYDEGEERNRGNFPPRFSGRQFPNYSSELNVNALELEDSALYLCASSTRGGGEQYFGPGTRLTVT.

The V and J genes are TRBV19 and TRBJ1-5; possible D gene TRBD1, 5 bases. The CDR3 consists of 16 residues. The germline V gene encodes CDR1 LNHDA and CDR2 SQIVND (reference sequence). Between the trimmed V and J ends, which lost 3 bases and 3 bases, there was a span of 15 bases. This chain's CDR3 is CASSILSGKNNQPQHF. Here the CDR3 DNA reads TGTGCCAGTAGTATCCTGTCAGGGAAGAACAATCAGCCCCAGCATTTT.

Comments on this clonotype: Given a much more abundant clone one base away, this may be a read error. The chain joins TRBV7-3 to TRBJ2-2; TRBD1 might be the D (5 bases). V lost 0 bases and J lost 5, with 13 bases in between. CDR1 and CDR2 from the germline V gene are SGHTA and FQGTGA. CDR3 size: 16 residues. The CDR3 here is CASSLTTAGRTGELFF. DNA for the CDR3: TGTGCCAGCAGCTTAACGACAGCAGGACGGACCGGGGAGCTGTTTTTT.

The sample holds many counts of this clonotype. This rearrangement joins TRBV7-3 to TRBJ2-3; D uncertain. The CDR3 has 15 residues. CDR1 and CDR2 (germline): SGHTA, FQGTGA. V was clipped by 5 bases and J by 1 base, with 13 bases between them. CDR3 sequence (DNA): TGTGCCAGCAGCCTACGTCACCCAGGCACAGATACGCAGTATTTT. This sequence encodes CASSLRHPGTDTQYF.

This clonotype was detected many times. The CDR3 DNA sequence: TGCAGTGCTAGAGATTTGCGGGGCACAGATACGCAGTATTTT. As protein: CSARDLRGTDTQYF. The chain recombines TRBV20-1 with TRBJ2-3; maybe TRBD2 (5 bases). CDR3 length: 14 residues. The ends were cut back, 0 bases at V and 1 base at J, with 8 bases in the middle. CDR1 is DFQATT and CDR2 is SNEGSKA in the germline V gene (reference sequence).

This clonotype was observed many times. V gene TRBV10-3 combines with J gene TRBJ2-7; D possibly corresponds to TRBD2 (6 bases). From germline, CDR1 is ENHRY and CDR2 SYGVKD. V lost 2 bases and J 5 bases, leaving 10 bases between the germline ends. The CDR3 covers 13 residues. The CDR3 loop reads CAISEPEGNEQYF. DNA for the CDR3: TGTGCCATCAGTGAGCCGGAGGGCAACGAGCAGTACTTC.

V usage is TRBV2 and J usage is TRBJ2-2, with D possibly matching TRBD2 (6 bases). The CDR3 length is 16 residues. V was pared by 7 bases and J by 5 bases, with 20 bases between. Germline CDR1 SNHLY, CDR2 FYNNEI. CDR3 in DNA: TGTGCCAGCAAGGTTTTCGGGACTTACACAACCGGGGAGCTGTTTTTT. Protein: CASKVFGTYTTGELFF. The variable domain in full, completed from reference TRBV2 and TRBJ2-2, reads EPEVTQTPSHQVTQMGQEVILRCVPISNHLYFYWYRQILGQKVEFLVSFYNNEISEKSEIFDDQFSVERPDGSNFTLKIRSTKLEDSAMYFCASKVFGTYTTGELFFGEGSRLTVL.

The chain combines TRBV3-1 with TRBJ2-7; D ambiguous. This CDR3 has 12 residues. Trimming cost V 3 bases and J 0 bases, with 3 bases left between them. CDR1 LGHDT and CDR2 YNNKEL come from the germline V gene (reference sequence). CDR3 region: CASSQYSYEQYF. CDR3 coding DNA: TGTGCCAGCAGCCAGTACTCCTACGAGCAGTACTTC.

About this clonotype itself: This may be a read error: a much more frequent sequence differs by one nucleotide. V and J are TRBV3-1 and TRBJ2-1, with D unclear. CDR3 length: 11 residues. Germline values: CDR1 LGHDT, CDR2 YNNKEL (reference sequence). V was cut by 2 bases and J by 9 bases, with 5 bases left in between. The CDR3 here is CASSQFAEQFF. The CDR3 nucleotides are TGTGCCAGCAGCCAATTCGCTGAGCAGTTCTTC.